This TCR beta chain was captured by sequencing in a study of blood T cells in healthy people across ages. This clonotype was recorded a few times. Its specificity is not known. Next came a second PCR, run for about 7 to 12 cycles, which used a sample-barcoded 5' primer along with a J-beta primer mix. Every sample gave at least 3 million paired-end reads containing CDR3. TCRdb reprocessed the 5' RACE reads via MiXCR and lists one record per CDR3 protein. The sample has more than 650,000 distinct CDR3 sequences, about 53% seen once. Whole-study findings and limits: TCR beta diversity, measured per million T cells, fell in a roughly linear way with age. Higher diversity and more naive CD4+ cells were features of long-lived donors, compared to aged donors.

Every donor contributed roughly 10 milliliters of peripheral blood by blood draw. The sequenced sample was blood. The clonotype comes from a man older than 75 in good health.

The CDR3 loop is CSVAGTGATDTQYF. The CDR3 DNA follows: TGCAGCGTTGCTGGGACAGGGGCCACAGATACGCAGTATTTT. The V and J genes are TRBV29-1 and TRBJ2-3, with 10 bases aligning to TRBD1. CDR3 size: 14 residues. The trim removed 4 bases at V and 2 bases at J, leaving 3 bases unmatched. Germline CDR1 and CDR2: SQVTM and ANQGSEA.